This T cell receptor (beta chain) was documented in a study of CD8 T cells in ankylosing spondylitis. The study's findings and limits: Past studies reported some motif variants in reactive arthritis synovial fluid and blood. Typical of ankylosing spondylitis blood, it appeared, was a TCR beta motif of eight highly homologous variants.

As concerns this clonotype: Its antigen is unknown.

V gave up 4 bases and J gave up 0 bases; unmatched junction bases: 5. The germline CDR1 and CDR2 sequences are SGHRS and YFSETQ. CDR3 size: 15 residues. Researchers built TCR beta libraries using quantitative 5'-RACE with molecular barcodes. From the 5' RACE reads, TCRdb called clonotypes with MiXCR, one entry per CDR3 protein. The table has some 450,000 distinct CDR3 sequences, 15% to 20% seen once. V usage is TRBV5-1 and J usage is TRBJ1-2, with 8 nucleotides matching TRBD1. The receptor comes from a male donor with ankylosing spondylitis. The material sequenced was blood, either unsorted or a sorted T cell fraction (not recorded which). In DNA, the CDR3 is TGCGCCAGCAGCGCCGGGACAGGAGCTAACTATGGCTACACCTTC. Its translation: CASSAGTGANYGYTF.